Below are 13 T cell receptor beta chains sequenced from a single sample in a study of HIV-infected patients and healthy controls. cDNA was made from about 510 ng RNA using alpha and beta constant primers. Separate chain-specific third strand synthesis with multiplexing indices produced the alpha and beta libraries. TCRdb processed the 5' RACE reads anew with MiXCR; each CDR3 protein has one entry. The sample records around 16,000 distinct CDR3 sequences, more than 8.5% being singletons. Whole blood was used without fractionation, so all unsorted peripheral T cells were included. The sample consisted of blood. These receptors were obtained from an adult in good health.

The table lists this clonotype with many counts. This sequence joins TRBV29-1 and TRBJ2-4; D is undetermined. The V end lost 7 bases, the J end lost 5 bases, and 9 bases lay between the germline ends. The CDR3 spans 11 residues. Germline V gives CDR1 SQVTM, CDR2 ANQGSEA. In DNA form, the CDR3 reads TGCAGCGGGTCCCTCGAAAACATTCAGTACTTC. This encodes CSGSLENIQYF.

This clonotype occurred many times. V and J are TRBV7-6 and TRBJ2-7, with TRBD1 matching over 7 bases. In germline, CDR1 is SGHVS, CDR2 FNYEAQ. J gave up 9 bases and V 5 bases, and 10 bases lay outside the gene matches. The length of the CDR3 is 13 residues. The CDR3 DNA reads as TGTGCCAGCAGCGCGCAGGGGGATTCCGGGCAGTACTTC. It specifies CASSAQGDSGQYF.

This clonotype showed up many times. The V and J genes are TRBV12-3 or TRBV12-4 and TRBJ1-1, with 9 bases matching TRBD1. The CDR3 consists of 14 residues. The trim removed 8 bases at V and 1 base at J, leaving 5 bases unmatched. CDR3 loop: CASLWGQGNTEAFF. The DNA of the CDR3 is TGTGCCAGCCTTTGGGGACAGGGGAACACTGAAGCTTTCTTT.

This clonotype was picked up many times. The chain carries TRBV12-3 or TRBV12-4 and TRBJ1-5, with a possible D match to TRBD1 (5 bases). V shed 5 bases and J shed 11 bases, with 25 bases lying between them. This CDR3 is built from 16 residues. The CDR3 is CASSPVDLRGGRAQHF. CDR3 in DNA: TGTGCCAGCAGTCCCGTAGATTTGAGGGGAGGGCGGGCCCAGCATTTT.

By its share, this clonotype is medium-sized. The gene calls are TRBV20-1 and TRBJ2-1; D uncertain. Germline assignment: CDR1 DFQATT and CDR2 SNEGSKA (reference sequence). This CDR3 spans 11 amino acids. V lost 4 bases and J 9 bases, leaving 10 bases between the germline ends. The CDR3 DNA sequence: TGCAGTGCTACCAAAAGTTCTGAGCAGTTCTTC. Amino acid sequence: CSATKSSEQFF.

This clonotype was observed at least ten times. The chain joins TRBV6-4 to TRBJ1-1; possible D gene TRBD1, 5 bases. CDR3 size: 14 residues. V was trimmed by 4 bases and J by 3 bases, leaving 12 bases between them. Germline V CDR1 and CDR2: MRHNA, SNTAGT. CDR3 amino acids: CASSGTGPHTEAFF. Here the CDR3 DNA reads TGTGCCAGCAGTGGGACGGGGCCTCACACTGAAGCTTTCTTT.

At least ten counts were recorded for this clonotype. V and J are TRBV29-1 and TRBJ2-3, with a possible D match to TRBD1 (5 bases). Trimming cost V 2 bases and J 10 bases, with 7 bases left between them. Germline CDR1 and CDR2: SQVTM and ANQGSEA. This CDR3 contains 10 residues. The CDR3 sequence: CSVEQGAQYF. CDR3 bases: TGCAGCGTTGAACAGGGCGCGCAGTATTTT.

In its sample, this clonotype is medium-sized. The chain combines TRBV4-1 with TRBJ2-1, with 8 bases aligning to TRBD2. CDR1 is MGHRA and CDR2 is YSYEKL in the germline V gene. The ends lost 3 bases at V and 4 bases at J; junction bases unmatched: 8. The CDR3 covers 16 residues. The CDR3 region is CASSHAEAGVYNEQFF. The CDR3 region has the DNA TGCGCCAGCAGCCATGCCGAAGCGGGGGTTTACAATGAGCAGTTCTTC.

This clonotype was detected ten times or more. The V and J genes are TRBV30 and TRBJ1-2; TRBD1 agrees at 8 bases. V was clipped by 6 bases and J by 4 bases; unmatched bases: 13. Per germline, CDR1 GTSNPN and CDR2 SVGIG (reference sequence). The CDR3 covers 15 residues. CDR3 protein: CACTLGTGLSYGYTF. The CDR3 bases are TGTGCCTGCACACTAGGGACAGGACTCTCCTATGGCTACACCTTC.

Within the sample, this clonotype is medium-sized. J is TRBJ2-7 and V is TRBV20-1, with D possibly matching TRBD1 (5 bases). Trimming stripped 3 bases from V and 1 base from J, with 10 bases between. Germline-derived CDR1 and CDR2 are DFQATT and SNEGSKA (reference sequence). This CDR3 is built from 13 residues. The CDR3 loop reads CSARVPGSYEQYF. In DNA, the CDR3 is TGCAGTGCTAGGGTCCCAGGGTCCTACGAGCAGTACTTC.

This clonotype was seen at least ten times. V gene TRBV5-4 combines with J gene TRBJ2-2, with a weak D call TRBD1 (5 bases). The CDR3 loop spans 14 amino acids. V was shortened by 2 bases and J by 7 bases, with 12 bases between the two germline ends. Germline loops: CDR1 SGHNT, CDR2 YYREEE (reference sequence). The CDR3 reads CASSFYQGSGELFF. DNA for the CDR3: TGTGCCAGCAGCTTCTATCAGGGTAGCGGGGAGCTGTTTTTT. The full variable domain, with the rest looked up from reference TRBV5-4 and TRBJ2-2, is ETGVTQSPTHLIKTRGQQVTLRCSSQSGHNTVSWYQQALGQGPQFIFQYYREEENGRGNFPPRFSGLQFPNYSSELNVNALELDDSALYLCASSFYQGSGELFFGEGSRLTVL.

The rearrangement links TRBV11-2 to TRBJ1-5; 8 bases map to TRBD1. The CDR3 is 14 residues long. The germline V gene has CDR1 SGHAT and CDR2 FQNNGV. V lost 4 bases and J lost 6; bases outside the gene matches: 5. The DNA of the CDR3 is TGTGCCAGCAGCTCCGGGACAGGTGGTCAGCCCCAGCATTTT. It yields the protein CASSSGTGGQPQHF.

The rearrangement links TRBV6-2 or TRBV6-3 to TRBJ2-3; no definite D call. CDR1 MNHEY and CDR2 SVGEGT come from the germline V gene. V was pared by 4 bases and J by 4 bases, with 21 bases between. The CDR3 is 17 residues long. In DNA form, the CDR3 reads TGTGCCAGCAGTTTGACCCTGAACGCACCCCCCGCAGATACGCAGTATTTT. This sequence encodes CASSLTLNAPPADTQYF.